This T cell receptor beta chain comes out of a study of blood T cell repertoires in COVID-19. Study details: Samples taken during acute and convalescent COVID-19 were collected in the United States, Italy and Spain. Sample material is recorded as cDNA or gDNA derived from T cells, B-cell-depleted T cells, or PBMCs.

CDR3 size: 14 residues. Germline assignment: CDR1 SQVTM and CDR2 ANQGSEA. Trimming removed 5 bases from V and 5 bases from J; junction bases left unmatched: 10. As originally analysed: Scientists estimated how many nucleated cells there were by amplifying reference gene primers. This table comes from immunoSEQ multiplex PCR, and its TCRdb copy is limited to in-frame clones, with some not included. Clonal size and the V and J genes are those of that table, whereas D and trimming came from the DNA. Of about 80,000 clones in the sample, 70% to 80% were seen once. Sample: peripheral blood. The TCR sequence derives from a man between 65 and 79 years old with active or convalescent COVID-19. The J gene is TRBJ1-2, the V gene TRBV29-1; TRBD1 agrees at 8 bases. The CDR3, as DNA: TGCAGCGTTTACCGACCGGGACAGGATTATGGCTACACCTTC. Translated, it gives CSVYRPGQDYGYTF.